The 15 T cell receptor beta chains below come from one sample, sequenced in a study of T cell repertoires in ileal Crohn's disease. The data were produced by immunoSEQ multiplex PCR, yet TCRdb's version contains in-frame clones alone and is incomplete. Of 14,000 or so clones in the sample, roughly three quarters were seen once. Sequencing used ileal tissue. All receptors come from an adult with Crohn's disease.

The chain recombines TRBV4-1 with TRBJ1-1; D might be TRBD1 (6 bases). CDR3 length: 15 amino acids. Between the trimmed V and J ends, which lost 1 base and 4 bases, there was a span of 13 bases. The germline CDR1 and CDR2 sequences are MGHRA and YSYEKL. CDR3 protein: CASSQGKGVGTEAFF. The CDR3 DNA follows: TGCGCCAGCAGCCAAGGGAAGGGGGTTGGCACTGAAGCTTTCTTT.

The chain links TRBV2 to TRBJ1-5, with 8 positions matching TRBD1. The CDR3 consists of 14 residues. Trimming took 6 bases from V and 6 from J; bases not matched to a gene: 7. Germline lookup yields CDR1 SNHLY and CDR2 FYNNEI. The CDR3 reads CASSLGQAGQPQHF. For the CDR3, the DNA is TGTGCCAGCAGCCTGGGACAGGCAGGTCAGCCCCAGCATTTT.

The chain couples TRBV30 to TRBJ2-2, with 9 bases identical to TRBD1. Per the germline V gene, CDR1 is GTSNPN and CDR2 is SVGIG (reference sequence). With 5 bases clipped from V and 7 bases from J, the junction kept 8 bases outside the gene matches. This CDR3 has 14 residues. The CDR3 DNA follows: TGTGCCTGGGGGACAGGGAGAAGGAACGGGGAGCTGTTTTTT. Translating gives CAWGTGRRNGELFF.

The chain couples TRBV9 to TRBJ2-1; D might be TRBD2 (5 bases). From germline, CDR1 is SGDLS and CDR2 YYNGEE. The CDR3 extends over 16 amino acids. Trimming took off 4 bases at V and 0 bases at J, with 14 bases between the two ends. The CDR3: CASSLAVGSSYNEQFF. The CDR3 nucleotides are TGTGCCAGCAGCCTTGCCGTGGGGAGCTCCTACAATGAGCAGTTCTTC. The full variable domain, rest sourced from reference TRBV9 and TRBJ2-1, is DSGVTQTPKHLITATGQRVTLRCSPRSGDLSVYWYQQSLDQGLQFLIQYYNGEERAKGNILERFSAQQFPDLHSELNLSSLELGDSALYFCASSLAVGSSYNEQFFGPGTRLTVL.

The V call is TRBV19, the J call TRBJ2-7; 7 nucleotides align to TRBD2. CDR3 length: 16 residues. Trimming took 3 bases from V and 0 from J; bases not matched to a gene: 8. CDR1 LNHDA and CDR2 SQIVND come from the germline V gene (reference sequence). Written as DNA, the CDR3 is TGTGCCAGTAGTATTGAGGCTAGCGGCAGCTCCTACGAGCAGTACTTC. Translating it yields CASSIEASGSSYEQYF.

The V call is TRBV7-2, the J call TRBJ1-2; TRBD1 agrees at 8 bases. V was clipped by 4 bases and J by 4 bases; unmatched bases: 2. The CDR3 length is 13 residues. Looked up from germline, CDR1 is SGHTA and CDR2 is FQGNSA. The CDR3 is CASSSRGPYGYTF. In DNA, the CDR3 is TGTGCCAGCAGCTCCAGGGGGCCCTATGGCTACACCTTC.

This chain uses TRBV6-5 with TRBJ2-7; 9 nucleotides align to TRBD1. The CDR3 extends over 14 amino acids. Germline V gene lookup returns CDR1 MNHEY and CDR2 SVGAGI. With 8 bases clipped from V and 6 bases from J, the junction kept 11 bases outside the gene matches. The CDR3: CASLRGQGGSEQYF. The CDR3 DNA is TGTGCCAGCCTCCGGGGACAGGGAGGATCCGAGCAGTACTTC.

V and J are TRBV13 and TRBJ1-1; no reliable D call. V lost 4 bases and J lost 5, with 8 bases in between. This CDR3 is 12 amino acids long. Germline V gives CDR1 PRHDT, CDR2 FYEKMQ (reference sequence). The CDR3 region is CASSSRTTEAFF. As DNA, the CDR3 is TGTGCCAGCAGCTCGAGAACTACTGAAGCTTTCTTT.

In DNA form, the CDR3 reads TGTGCCAGCAGCTTAGGGACAGTAGGCGAGCAGTACTTC. This sequence encodes CASSLGTVGEQYF. This chain links TRBV7-8 with TRBJ2-7, with D possibly matching TRBD1 (6 bases). V was pared by 1 base and J by 6 bases, with 10 bases between. Germline CDR1 is SGHVS and CDR2 is FQNEAQ. The CDR3 extends over 13 amino acids.

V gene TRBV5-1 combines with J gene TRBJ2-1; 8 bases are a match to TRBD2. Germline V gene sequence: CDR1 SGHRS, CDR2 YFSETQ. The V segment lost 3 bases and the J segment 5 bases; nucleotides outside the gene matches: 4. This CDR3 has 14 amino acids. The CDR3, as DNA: TGCGCCAGCAGCTCGGGACTAGGTGACAATGAGCAGTTCTTC. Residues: CASSSGLGDNEQFF.

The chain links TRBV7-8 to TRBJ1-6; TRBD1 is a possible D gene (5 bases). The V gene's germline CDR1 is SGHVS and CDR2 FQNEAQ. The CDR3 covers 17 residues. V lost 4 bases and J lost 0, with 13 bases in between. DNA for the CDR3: TGTGCCAGCAGCTCCCCGGGGGGAAGCTCCTATAATTCACCCCTCCACTTT. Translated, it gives CASSSPGGSSYNSPLHF.

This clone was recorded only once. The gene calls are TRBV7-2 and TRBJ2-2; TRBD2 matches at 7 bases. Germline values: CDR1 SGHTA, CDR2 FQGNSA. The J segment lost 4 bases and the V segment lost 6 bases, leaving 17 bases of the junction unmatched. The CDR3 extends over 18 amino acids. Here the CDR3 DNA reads TGTGCCAGCAGGGGCCCCATGGGGGGGGGTATGATCACCGGGGAGCTGTTTTTT. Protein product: CASRGPMGGGMITGELFF.

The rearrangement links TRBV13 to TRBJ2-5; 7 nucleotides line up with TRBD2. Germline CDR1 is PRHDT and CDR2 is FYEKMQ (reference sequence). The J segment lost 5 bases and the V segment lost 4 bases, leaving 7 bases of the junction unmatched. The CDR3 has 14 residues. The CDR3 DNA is TGTGCCAGCAGCTCACGCCTCGGGAGGGAGACCCAGTACTTC. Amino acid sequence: CASSSRLGRETQYF.

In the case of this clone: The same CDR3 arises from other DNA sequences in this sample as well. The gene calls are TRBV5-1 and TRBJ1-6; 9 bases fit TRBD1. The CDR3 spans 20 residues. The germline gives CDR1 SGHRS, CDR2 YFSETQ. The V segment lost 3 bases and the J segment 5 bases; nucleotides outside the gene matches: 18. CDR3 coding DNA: TGCGCCAGCAGCTCCCTACCTCGAACAGGGGGCTATGAGGATAATTCACCCCTCCACTTT. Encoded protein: CASSSLPRTGGYEDNSPLHF.

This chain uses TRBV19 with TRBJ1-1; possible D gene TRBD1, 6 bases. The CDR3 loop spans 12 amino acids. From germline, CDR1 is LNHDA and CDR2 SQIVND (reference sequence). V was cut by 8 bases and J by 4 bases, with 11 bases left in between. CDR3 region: CASGGWGTEAFF. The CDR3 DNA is TGTGCCAGTGGGGGCTGGGGCACTGAAGCTTTCTTT. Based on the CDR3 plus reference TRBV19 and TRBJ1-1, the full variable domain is DGGITQSPKYLFRKEGQNVTLSCEQNLNHDAMYWYRQDPGQGLRLIYYSQIVNDFQKGDIAEGYSVSREKKESFPLTVTSAQKNPTAFYLCASGGWGTEAFFGQGTRLTVV.